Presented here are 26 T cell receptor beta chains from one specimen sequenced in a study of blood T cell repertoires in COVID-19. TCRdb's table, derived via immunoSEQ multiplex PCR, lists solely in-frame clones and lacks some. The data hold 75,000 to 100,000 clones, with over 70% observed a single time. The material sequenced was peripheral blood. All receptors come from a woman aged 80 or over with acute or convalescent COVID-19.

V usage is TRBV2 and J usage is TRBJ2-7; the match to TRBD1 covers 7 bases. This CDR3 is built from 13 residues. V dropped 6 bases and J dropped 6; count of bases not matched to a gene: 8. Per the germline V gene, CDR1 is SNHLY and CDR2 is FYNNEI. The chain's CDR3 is CASSPPAGGEQYF. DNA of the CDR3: TGTGCCAGCAGCCCCCCTGCAGGGGGCGAGCAGTACTTC. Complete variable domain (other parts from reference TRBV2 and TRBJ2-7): EPEVTQTPSHQVTQMGQEVILRCVPISNHLYFYWYRQILGQKVEFLVSFYNNEISEKSEIFDDQFSVERPDGSNFTLKIRSTKLEDSAMYFCASSPPAGGEQYFGPGTRLTVT.

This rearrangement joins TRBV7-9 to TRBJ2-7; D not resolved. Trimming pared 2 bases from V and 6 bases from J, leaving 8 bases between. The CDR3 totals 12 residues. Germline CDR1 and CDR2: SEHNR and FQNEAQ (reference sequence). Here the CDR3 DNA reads TGTGCCAGCAGCTTACCAGTGTCCGAGCAGTACTTC. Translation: CASSLPVSEQYF.

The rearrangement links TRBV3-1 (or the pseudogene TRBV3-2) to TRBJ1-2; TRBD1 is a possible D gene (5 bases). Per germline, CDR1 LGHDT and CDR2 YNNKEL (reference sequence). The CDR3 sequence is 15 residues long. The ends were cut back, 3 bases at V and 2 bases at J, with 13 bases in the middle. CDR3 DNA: TGTGCCAGCAGCCACTCCCTCCAGGGCAACTATGGCTACACCTTC. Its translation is CASSHSLQGNYGYTF.

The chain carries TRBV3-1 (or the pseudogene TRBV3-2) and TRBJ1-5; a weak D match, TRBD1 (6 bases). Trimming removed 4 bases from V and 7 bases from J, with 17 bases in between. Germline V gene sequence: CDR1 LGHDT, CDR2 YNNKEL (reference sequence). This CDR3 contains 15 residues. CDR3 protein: CASSRQQGSEQPQHF. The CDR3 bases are TGTGCCAGCAGCCGCCAACAGGGCAGCGAACAGCCCCAGCATTTT.

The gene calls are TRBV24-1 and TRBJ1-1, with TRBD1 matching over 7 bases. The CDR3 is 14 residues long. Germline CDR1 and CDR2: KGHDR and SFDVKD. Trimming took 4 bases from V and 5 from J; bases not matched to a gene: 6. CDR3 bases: TGTGCCACCAGTGACTATTACAGGGGTACTGAAGCTTTCTTT. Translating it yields CATSDYYRGTEAFF.

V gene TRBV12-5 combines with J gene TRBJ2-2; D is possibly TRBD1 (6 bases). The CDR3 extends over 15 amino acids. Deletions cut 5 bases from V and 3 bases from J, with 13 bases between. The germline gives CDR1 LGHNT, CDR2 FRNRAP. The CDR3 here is CASGRDIIDTGELFF. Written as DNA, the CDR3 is TGTGCTAGTGGTCGGGACATCATCGACACCGGGGAGCTGTTTTTT.

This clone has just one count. In DNA, the CDR3 is TGTGCCAGCAGTTTGGCTTCAGGGGGGCTTCTGGGCTACACCTTC. Translation gives CASSLASGGLLGYTF. The chain joins TRBV28 to TRBJ1-2; 7 bases align to TRBD1. Germline V gene lookup returns CDR1 MDHEN and CDR2 SYDVKM. The CDR3 covers 15 residues. The V segment lost 3 bases and the J segment 8 bases; nucleotides outside the gene matches: 12.

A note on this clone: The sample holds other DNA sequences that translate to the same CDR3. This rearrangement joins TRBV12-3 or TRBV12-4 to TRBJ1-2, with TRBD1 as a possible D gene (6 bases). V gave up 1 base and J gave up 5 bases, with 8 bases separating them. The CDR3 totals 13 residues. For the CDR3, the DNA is TGTGCCAGCAGTTTAGGGCAGGGGTATGGCTACACCTTC. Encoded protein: CASSLGQGYGYTF.

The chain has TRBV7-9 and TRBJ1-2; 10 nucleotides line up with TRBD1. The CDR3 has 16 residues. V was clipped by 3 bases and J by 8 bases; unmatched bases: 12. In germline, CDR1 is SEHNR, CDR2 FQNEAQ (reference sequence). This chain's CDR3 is CASSFLTGTGVPGYTF. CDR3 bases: TGTGCCAGCAGCTTTCTCACCGGGACAGGGGTTCCCGGCTACACCTTC.

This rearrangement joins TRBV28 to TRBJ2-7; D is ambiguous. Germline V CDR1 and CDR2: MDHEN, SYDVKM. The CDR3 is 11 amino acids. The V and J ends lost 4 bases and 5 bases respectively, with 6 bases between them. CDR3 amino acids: CASSSRDEQYF. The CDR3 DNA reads TGTGCCAGCAGTTCCCGGGACGAGCAGTACTTC. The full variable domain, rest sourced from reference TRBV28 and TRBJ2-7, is DVKVTQSSRYLVKRTGEKVFLECVQDMDHENMFWYRQDPGLGLRLIYFSYDVKMKEKGDIPEGYSVSREKKERFSLILESASTNQTSMYLCASSSRDEQYFGPGTRLTVT.

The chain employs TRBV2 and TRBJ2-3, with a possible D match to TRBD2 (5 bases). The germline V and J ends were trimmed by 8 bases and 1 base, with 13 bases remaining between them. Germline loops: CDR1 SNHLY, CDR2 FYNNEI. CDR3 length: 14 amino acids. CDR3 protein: CASSWTGGTDTQYF. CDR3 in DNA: TGTGCCAGCTCGTGGACCGGGGGCACAGATACGCAGTATTTT.

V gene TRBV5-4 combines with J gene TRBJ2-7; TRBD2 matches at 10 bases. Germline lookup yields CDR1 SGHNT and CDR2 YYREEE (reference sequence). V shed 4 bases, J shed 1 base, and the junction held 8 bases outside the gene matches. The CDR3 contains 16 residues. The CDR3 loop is CASSLTAGGPSYEQYF. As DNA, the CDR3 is TGTGCCAGCAGCCTCACAGCGGGAGGGCCGTCCTACGAGCAGTACTTC. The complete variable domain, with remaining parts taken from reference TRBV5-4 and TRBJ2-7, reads ETGVTQSPTHLIKTRGQQVTLRCSSQSGHNTVSWYQQALGQGPQFIFQYYREEENGRGNFPPRFSGLQFPNYSSELNVNALELDDSALYLCASSLTAGGPSYEQYFGPGTRLTVT.

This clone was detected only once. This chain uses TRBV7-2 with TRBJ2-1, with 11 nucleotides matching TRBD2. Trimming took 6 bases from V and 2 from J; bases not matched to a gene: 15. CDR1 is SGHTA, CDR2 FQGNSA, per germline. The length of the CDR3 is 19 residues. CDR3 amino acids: CASRLRVISGRDAYNEQFF. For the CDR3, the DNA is TGTGCCAGCAGATTACGGGTGATTAGCGGGAGGGACGCCTACAATGAGCAGTTCTTC.

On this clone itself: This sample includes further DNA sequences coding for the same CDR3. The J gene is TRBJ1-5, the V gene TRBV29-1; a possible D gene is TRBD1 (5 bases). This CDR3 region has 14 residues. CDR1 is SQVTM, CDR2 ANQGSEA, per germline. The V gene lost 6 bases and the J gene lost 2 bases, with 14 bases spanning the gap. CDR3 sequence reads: CSVSPAGGNQPQHF. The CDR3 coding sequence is TGCAGCGTCTCACCCGCGGGGGGCAATCAGCCCCAGCATTTT.

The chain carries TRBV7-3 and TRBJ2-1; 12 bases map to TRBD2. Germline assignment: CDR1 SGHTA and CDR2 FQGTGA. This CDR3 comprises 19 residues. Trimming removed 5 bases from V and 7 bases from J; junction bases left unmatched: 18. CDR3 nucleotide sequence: TGTGCCAGCAGCCGAGGACCTGGGCTAGCGGGGGGGATAGTGAATGAGCAGTTCTTC. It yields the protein CASSRGPGLAGGIVNEQFF.

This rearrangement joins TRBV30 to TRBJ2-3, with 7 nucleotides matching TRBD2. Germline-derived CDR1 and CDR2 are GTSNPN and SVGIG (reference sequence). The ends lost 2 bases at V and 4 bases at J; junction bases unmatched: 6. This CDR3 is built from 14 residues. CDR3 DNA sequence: TGTGCCTGGAGTCCGGGCCTAGCGGCAGATACGCAGTATTTT. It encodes CAWSPGLAADTQYF.

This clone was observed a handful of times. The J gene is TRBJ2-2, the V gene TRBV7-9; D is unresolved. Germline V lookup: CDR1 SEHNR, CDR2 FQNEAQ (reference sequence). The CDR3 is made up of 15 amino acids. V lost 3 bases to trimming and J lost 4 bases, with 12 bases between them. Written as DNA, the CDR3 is TGTGCCAGCAGCTTGGGTGAACAGCCCACCGGGGAGCTGTTTTTT. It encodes CASSLGEQPTGELFF.

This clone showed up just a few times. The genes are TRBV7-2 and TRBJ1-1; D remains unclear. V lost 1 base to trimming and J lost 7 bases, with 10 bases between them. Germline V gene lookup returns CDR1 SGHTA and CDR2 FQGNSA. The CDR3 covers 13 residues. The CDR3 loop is CASSLGAPSEAFF. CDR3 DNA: TGTGCCAGCAGCTTAGGGGCACCAAGTGAAGCTTTCTTT.

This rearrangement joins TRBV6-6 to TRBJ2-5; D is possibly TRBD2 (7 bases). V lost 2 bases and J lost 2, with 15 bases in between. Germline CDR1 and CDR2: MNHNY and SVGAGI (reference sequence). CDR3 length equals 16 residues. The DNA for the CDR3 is TGTGCCAGCAGTTACCACACAGGGAGGGCACAAGAGACCCAGTACTTC. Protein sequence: CASSYHTGRAQETQYF.

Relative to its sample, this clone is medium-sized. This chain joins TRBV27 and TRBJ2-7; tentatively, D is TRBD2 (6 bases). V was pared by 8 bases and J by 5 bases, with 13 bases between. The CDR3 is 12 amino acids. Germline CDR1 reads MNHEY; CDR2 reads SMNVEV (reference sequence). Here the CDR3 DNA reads TGTGCCAGCGGCGGGACCCGGAACGAGCAGTACTTC. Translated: CASGGTRNEQYF.

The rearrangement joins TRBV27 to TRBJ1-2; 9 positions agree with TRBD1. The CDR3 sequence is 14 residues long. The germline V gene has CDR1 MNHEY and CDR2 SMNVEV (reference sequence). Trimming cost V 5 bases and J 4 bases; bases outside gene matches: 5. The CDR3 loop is CASSRHRGLYGYTF. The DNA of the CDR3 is TGTGCCAGCAGTCGTCACAGGGGGCTCTATGGCTACACCTTC.

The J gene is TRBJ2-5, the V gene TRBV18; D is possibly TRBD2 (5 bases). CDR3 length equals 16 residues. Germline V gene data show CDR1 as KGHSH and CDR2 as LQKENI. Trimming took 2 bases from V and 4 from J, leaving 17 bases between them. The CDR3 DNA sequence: TGTGCCAGCTCACCAAGCGGCGCCAGGCGAGGAGAGACCCAGTACTTC. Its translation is CASSPSGARRGETQYF.

CDR3 nucleotide sequence: TGTGCCAGCAGCACTAATGTGAGGGCTGAAGCTTTCTTT. Translated: CASSTNVRAEAFF. The chain has TRBV7-3 and TRBJ1-1; D ambiguous. V lost 5 bases to trimming and J lost 6 bases, with 13 bases between them. The CDR3 sequence is 13 residues long. Germline V gives CDR1 SGHTA, CDR2 FQGTGA.

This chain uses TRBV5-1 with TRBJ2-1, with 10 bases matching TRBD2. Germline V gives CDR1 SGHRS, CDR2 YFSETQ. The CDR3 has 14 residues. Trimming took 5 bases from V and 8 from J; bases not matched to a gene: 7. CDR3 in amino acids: CASRKAGGRDEQFF. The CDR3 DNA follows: TGCGCCAGCAGGAAAGCGGGGGGGCGAGATGAGCAGTTCTTC.

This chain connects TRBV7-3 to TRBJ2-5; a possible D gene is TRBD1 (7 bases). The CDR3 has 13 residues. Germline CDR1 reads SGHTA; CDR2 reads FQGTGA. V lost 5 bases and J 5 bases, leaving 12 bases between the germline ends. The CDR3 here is CASSRRGRETQYF. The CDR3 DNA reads TGTGCCAGCAGCCGCAGGGGGAGGGAGACCCAGTACTTC.

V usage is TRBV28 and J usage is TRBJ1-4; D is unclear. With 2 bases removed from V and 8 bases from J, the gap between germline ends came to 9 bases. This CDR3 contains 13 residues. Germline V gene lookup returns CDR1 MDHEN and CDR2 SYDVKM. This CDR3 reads CASSLRSREKLFF. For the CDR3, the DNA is TGTGCCAGCAGTTTAAGGTCCAGGGAAAAACTGTTTTTT.